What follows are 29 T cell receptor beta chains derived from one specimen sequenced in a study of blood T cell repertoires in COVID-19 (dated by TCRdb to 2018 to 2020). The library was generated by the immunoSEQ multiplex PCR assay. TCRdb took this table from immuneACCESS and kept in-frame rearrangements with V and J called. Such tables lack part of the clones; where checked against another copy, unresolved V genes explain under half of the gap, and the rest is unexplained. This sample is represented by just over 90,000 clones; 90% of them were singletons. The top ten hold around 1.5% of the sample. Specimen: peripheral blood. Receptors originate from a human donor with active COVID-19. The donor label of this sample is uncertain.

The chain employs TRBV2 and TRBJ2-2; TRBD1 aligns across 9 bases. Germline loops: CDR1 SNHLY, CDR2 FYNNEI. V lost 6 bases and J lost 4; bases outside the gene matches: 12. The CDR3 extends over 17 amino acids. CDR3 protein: CASRQLQQGAGTGELFF. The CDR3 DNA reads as TGTGCCAGCAGGCAGCTACAACAGGGGGCTGGCACCGGGGAGCTGTTTTTT. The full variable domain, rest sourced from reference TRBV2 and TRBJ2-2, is EPEVTQTPSHQVTQMGQEVILRCVPISNHLYFYWYRQILGQKVEFLVSFYNNEISEKSEIFDDQFSVERPDGSNFTLKIRSTKLEDSAMYFCASRQLQQGAGTGELFFGEGSRLTVL.

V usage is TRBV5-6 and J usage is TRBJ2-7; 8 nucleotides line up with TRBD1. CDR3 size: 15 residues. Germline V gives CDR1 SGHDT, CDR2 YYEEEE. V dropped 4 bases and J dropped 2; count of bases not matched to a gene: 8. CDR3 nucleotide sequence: TGTGCCAGCAGCGCAGACAGGGGCGCTACCTACGAGCAGTACTTC. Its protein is CASSADRGATYEQYF. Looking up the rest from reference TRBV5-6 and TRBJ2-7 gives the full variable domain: DAGVTQSPTHLIKTRGQQVTLRCSPKSGHDTVSWYQQALGQGPQFIFQYYEEEERQRGNFPDRFSGHQFPNYSSELNVNALLLGDSALYLCASSADRGATYEQYFGPGTRLTVT.

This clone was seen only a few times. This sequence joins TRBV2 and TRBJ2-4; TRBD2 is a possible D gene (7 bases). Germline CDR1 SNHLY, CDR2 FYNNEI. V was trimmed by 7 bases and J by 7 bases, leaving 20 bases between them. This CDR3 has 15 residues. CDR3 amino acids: CASTNQAGRGNIQYF. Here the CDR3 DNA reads TGTGCCAGCACCAACCAGGCGGGGAGGGGGAACATTCAGTACTTC.

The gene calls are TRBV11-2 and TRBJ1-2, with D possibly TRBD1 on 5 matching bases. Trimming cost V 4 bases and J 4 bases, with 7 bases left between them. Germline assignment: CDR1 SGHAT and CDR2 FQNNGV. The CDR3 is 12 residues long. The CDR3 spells CASSSGGYGYTF. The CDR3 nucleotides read TGTGCCAGCAGCTCGGGGGGCTATGGCTACACCTTC.

The CDR3 region is CASNPEGGPEAFF. In DNA form, the CDR3 reads TGTGCCAGCAACCCCGAGGGGGGGCCTGAAGCTTTCTTT. The chain is built from TRBV9 and TRBJ1-1; perhaps TRBD1 as D (6 bases). In germline, CDR1 is SGDLS, CDR2 YYNGEE. The V and J ends lost 6 bases and 6 bases respectively, with 15 bases between them. The CDR3 consists of 13 residues.

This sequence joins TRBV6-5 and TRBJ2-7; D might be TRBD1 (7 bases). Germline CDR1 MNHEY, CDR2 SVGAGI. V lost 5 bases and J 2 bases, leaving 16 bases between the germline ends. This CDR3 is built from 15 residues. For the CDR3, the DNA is TGTGCCAGCAGTCCACAGGGGAGGATCCCCTACGAGCAGTACTTC. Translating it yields CASSPQGRIPYEQYF.

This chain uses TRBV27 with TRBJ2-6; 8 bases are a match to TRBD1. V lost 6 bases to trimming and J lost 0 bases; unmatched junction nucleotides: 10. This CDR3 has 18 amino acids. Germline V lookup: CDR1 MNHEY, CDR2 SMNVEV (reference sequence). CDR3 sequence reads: CASREWGQAYSGANVLTF. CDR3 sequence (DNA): TGTGCCAGCAGAGAGTGGGGACAGGCTTACTCTGGGGCCAACGTCCTGACTTTC.

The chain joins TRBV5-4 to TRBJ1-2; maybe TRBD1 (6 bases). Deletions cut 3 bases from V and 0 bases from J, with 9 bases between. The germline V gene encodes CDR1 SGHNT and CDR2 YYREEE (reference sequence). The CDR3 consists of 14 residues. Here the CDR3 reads CASSWRTANYGYTF. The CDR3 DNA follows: TGTGCCAGCAGCTGGCGGACAGCTAACTATGGCTACACCTTC.

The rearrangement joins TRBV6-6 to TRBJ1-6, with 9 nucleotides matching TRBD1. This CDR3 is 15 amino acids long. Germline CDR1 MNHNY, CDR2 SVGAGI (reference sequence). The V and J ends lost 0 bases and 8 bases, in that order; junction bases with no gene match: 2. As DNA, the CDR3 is TGTGCCAGCAGTTACTCGGACAGGGGTGATTCACCCCTCCACTTT. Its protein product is CASSYSDRGDSPLHF.

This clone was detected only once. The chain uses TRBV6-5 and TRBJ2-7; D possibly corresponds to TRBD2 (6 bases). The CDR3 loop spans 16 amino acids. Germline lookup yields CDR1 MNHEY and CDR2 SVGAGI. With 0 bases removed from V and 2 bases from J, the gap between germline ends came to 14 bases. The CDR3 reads CASSYSFPGVAYEQYF. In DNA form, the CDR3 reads TGTGCCAGCAGTTACTCGTTCCCGGGGGTGGCCTACGAGCAGTACTTC.

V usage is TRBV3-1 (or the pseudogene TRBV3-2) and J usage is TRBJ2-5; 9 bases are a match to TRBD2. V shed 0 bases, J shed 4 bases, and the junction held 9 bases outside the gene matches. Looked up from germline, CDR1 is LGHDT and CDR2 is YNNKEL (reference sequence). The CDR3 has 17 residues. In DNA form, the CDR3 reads TGTGCCAGCAGCCAAGATCCAGCGGGGGGCCGGACAGAGACCCAGTACTTC. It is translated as CASSQDPAGGRTETQYF.

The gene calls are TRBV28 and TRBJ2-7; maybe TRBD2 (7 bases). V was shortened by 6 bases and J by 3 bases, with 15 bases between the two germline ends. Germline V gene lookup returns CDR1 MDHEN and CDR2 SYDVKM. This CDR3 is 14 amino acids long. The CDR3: CASRPPGEGYEQYF. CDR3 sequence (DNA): TGTGCCAGCAGACCACCAGGGGAGGGCTACGAGCAGTACTTC.

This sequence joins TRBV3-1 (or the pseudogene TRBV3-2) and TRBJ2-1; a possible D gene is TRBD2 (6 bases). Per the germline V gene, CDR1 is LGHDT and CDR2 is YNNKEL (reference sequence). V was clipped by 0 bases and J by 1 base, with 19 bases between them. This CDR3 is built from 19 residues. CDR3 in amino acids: CASSQDMGRSRGSYNEQFF. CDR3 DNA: TGTGCCAGCAGCCAAGATATGGGTAGATCGCGGGGATCCTACAATGAGCAGTTCTTC.

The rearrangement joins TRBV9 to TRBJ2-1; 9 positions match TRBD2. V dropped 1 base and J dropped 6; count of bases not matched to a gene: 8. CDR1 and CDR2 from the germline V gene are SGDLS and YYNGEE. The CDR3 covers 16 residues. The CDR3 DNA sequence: TGTGCCAGCAGCGTAATAGCGGGGGCCATATTCAATGAGCAGTTCTTC. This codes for CASSVIAGAIFNEQFF. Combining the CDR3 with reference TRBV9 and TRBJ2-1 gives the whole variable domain DSGVTQTPKHLITATGQRVTLRCSPRSGDLSVYWYQQSLDQGLQFLIQYYNGEERAKGNILERFSAQQFPDLHSELNLSSLELGDSALYFCASSVIAGAIFNEQFFGPGTRLTVL.

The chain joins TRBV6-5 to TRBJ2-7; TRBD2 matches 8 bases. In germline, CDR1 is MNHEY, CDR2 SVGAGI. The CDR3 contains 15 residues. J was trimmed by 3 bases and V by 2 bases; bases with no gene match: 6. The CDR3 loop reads CASSYTGGGNYEQYF. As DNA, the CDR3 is TGTGCCAGCAGTTACACCGGCGGGGGGAACTACGAGCAGTACTTC.

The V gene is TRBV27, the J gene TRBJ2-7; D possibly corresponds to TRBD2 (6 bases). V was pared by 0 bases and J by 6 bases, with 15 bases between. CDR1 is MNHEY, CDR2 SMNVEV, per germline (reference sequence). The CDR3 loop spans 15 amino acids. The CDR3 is CASSLSWGVTGEQYF. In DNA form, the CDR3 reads TGTGCCAGCAGTTTATCCTGGGGGGTGACTGGCGAGCAGTACTTC.

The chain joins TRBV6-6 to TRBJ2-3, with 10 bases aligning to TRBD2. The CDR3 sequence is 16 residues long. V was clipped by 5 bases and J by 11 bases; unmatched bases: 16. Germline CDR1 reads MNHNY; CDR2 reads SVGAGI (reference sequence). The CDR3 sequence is CASSPVGSGGSGLQYF. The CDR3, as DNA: TGTGCCAGCAGTCCAGTCGGTAGCGGGGGGTCCGGCTTGCAGTATTTT.

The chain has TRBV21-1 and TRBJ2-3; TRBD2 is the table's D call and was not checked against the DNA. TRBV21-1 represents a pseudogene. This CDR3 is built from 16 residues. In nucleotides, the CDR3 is TGTGCCAGCAGCCCCCGCGGAGCGGGGATGTCAGATACGCAGTATTTT. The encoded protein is CASSPRGAGMSDTQYF.

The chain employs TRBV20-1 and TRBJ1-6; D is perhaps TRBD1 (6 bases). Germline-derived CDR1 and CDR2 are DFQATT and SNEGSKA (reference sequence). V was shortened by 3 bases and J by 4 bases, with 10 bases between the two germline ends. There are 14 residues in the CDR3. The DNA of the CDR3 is TGCAGTGCTAGTCACCAGGGGTATAATTCACCCCTCCACTTT. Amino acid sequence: CSASHQGYNSPLHF.

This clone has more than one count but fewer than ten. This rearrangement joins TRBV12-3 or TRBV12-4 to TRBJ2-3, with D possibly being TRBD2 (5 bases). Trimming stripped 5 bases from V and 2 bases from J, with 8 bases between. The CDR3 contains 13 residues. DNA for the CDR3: TGTGCCAGCAGTAGGGAGATCACAGATACGCAGTATTTT. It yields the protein CASSREITDTQYF.

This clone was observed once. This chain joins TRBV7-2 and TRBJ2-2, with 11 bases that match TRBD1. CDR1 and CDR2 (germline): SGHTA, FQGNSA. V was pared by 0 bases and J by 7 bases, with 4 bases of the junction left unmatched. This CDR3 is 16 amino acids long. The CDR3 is CASSLALGTGGGELFF. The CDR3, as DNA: TGTGCCAGCAGCTTAGCTTTAGGGACAGGGGGCGGGGAGCTGTTTTTT.

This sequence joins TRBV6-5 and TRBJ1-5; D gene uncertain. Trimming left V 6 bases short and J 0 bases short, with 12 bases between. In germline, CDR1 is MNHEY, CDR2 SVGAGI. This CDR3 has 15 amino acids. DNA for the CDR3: TGTGCCAGCAGACCGACGGGGAATAGCAATCAGCCCCAGCATTTT. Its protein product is CASRPTGNSNQPQHF.

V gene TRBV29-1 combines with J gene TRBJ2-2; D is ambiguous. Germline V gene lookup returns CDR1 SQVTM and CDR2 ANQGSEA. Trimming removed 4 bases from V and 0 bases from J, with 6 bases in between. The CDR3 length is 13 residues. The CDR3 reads CSVGASNTGELFF. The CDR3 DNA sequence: TGCAGCGTTGGGGCATCGAACACCGGGGAGCTGTTTTTT.

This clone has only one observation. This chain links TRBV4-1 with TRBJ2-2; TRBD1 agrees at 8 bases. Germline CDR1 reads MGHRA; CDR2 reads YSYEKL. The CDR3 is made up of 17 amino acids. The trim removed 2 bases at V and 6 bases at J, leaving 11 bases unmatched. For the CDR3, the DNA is TGCGCCAGCAGCCAACCTACCGGGACAGGTCTTTCCGGGGAGCTGTTTTTT. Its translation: CASSQPTGTGLSGELFF.

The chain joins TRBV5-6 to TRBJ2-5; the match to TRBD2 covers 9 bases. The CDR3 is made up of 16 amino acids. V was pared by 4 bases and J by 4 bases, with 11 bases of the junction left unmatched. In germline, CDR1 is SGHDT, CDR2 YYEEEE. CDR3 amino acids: CASSVGPSSGAETQYF. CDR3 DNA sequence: TGTGCCAGCAGCGTGGGCCCGTCTAGCGGGGCAGAGACCCAGTACTTC.

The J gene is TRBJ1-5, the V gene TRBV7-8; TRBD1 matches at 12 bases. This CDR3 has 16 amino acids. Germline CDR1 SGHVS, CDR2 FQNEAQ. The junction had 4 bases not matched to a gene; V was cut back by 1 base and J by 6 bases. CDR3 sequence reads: CASSLVGTGGFQPQHF. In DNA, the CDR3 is TGTGCCAGCAGCTTAGTTGGGACAGGGGGCTTTCAGCCCCAGCATTTT.

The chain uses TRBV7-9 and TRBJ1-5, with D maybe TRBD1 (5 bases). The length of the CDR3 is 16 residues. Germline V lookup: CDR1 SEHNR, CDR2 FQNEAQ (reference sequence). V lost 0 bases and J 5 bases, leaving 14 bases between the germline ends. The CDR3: CASSLASPGLYQPQHF. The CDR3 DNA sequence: TGTGCCAGCAGCTTAGCGTCCCCAGGGCTTTATCAGCCCCAGCATTTT. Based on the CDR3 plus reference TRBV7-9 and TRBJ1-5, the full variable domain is DTGVSQNPRHKITKRGQNVTFRCDPISEHNRLYWYRQTLGQGPEFLTYFQNEAQLEKSRLLSDRFSAERPKGSFSTLEIQRTEQGDSAMYLCASSLASPGLYQPQHFGDGTRLSIL.

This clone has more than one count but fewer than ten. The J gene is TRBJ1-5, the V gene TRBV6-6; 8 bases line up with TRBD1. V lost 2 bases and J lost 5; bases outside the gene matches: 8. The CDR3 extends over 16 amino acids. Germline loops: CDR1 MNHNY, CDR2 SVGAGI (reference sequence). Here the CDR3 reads CASSYIVLDRDQPQHF. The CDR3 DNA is TGTGCCAGCAGTTACATCGTATTGGACAGGGATCAGCCCCAGCATTTT.

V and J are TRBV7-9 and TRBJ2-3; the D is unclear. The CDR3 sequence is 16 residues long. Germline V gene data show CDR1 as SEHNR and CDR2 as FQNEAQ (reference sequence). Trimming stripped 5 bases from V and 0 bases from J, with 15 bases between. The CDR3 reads CASSQTDDTSTDTQYF. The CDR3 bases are TGTGCCAGCAGCCAAACCGATGACACTAGCACAGATACGCAGTATTTT.